What follows are 16 T cell receptor beta chains derived from one specimen sequenced in a study of blood T cells in healthy people across ages. The second PCR ran roughly 6 to 11 cycles with a sample-barcoded 5' primer and J-beta primers. A single record per CDR3 protein comes from TCRdb applying MiXCR to the 5' RACE reads. Of more than 800,000 distinct CDR3 sequences listed, 25% to 35% are singletons. Sequencing input: blood. The receptor set was obtained from a woman older than 75 in good health.

In its sample, this clonotype was seen many times. The rearrangement links TRBV4-1 to TRBJ2-7, with TRBD1 as a possible D gene (5 bases). The CDR3 runs 14 residues. From germline, CDR1 is MGHRA and CDR2 YSYEKL. V lost 2 bases and J 3 bases, leaving 11 bases between the germline ends. CDR3 sequence reads: CASSQRAGFYEQYF. As DNA, the CDR3 is TGCGCCAGCAGCCAAAGGGCAGGGTTCTACGAGCAGTACTTC.

In its sample, this clonotype was seen many times. J is TRBJ2-1 and V is TRBV7-2; 15 nucleotides align to TRBD2. The germline CDR1 and CDR2 sequences are SGHTA and FQGNSA. The length of the CDR3 is 20 residues. The J segment lost 0 bases and the V segment lost 2 bases, leaving 8 bases of the junction unmatched. The CDR3 nucleotides are TGTGCCAGCAGCTTACCGCGCGGGACTAGCGGGGGGACCTCCTACAATGAGCAGTTCTTC. It specifies CASSLPRGTSGGTSYNEQFF.

This clonotype was counted between two and nine times. This sequence joins TRBV28 and TRBJ1-2; 10 positions agree with TRBD1. CDR1 and CDR2 (germline): MDHEN, SYDVKM. V dropped 4 bases and J dropped 8; count of bases not matched to a gene: 7. CDR3 length equals 14 residues. The chain's CDR3 is CASSSFGTGEGYTF. CDR3 nucleotides: TGTGCCAGCAGTTCCTTCGGGACAGGGGAGGGCTACACCTTC.

This clonotype was recorded a few times. The chain recombines TRBV2 with TRBJ2-1; perhaps D is TRBD1 or TRBD2 (5 bases each). The CDR3 extends over 15 amino acids. Per germline, CDR1 SNHLY and CDR2 FYNNEI. V was cut by 7 bases and J by 3 bases, with 16 bases left in between. The CDR3, as DNA: TGTGCCAGCAAGTCGGGTGCAGGGAGCTACAATGAGCAGTTCTTC. Translated, it gives CASKSGAGSYNEQFF.

The chain employs TRBV20-1 and TRBJ2-1, with 9 bases identical to TRBD1. CDR3 length: 14 amino acids. Germline CDR1 and CDR2: DFQATT and SNEGSKA (reference sequence). J gave up 6 bases and V 6 bases, and 9 bases lay outside the gene matches. CDR3 residues: CSARTGTGTNEQFF. The CDR3, as DNA: TGCAGTGCGAGGACCGGGACAGGGACCAATGAGCAGTTCTTC.

A few counts support this clonotype. The rearrangement joins TRBV7-2 to TRBJ1-2, with 7 bases that match TRBD1. Germline V lookup: CDR1 SGHTA, CDR2 FQGNSA. V gave up 6 bases and J gave up 5 bases; unmatched junction bases: 12. The CDR3 spans 15 residues. CDR3 in DNA: TGTGCCAGCAGGCGCCGGGACAGCTTTCGTTATGGCTACACCTTC. This gives the protein CASRRRDSFRYGYTF.

With respect to this clonotype: One end of the junction fails to match germline, which may point to a read error. The V and J genes are TRBV7-9 and TRBJ2-7; 7 bases line up with TRBD2. This CDR3 has 14 residues. Germline V gives CDR1 SEHNR, CDR2 FQNEAQ (reference sequence). The CDR3 here is CASGRGGGSYEQYF. CDR3 DNA sequence: TGCGCCAGCGGTCGCGGGGGAGGCTCCTACGAGCAGTACTTC.

V is TRBV3-1 and J is TRBJ1-1; D not resolved. Germline V CDR1 and CDR2: LGHDT, YNNKEL (reference sequence). V was pared by 1 base and J by 6 bases, with 6 bases between. The CDR3 is made up of 12 amino acids. CDR3 sequence: CASSQGIAEAFF. The CDR3 DNA follows: TGTGCCAGCAGCCAAGGGATCGCTGAAGCTTTCTTT.

Many counts were recorded for this clonotype. The V call is TRBV12-3 or TRBV12-4, the J call TRBJ2-5; 8 bases map to TRBD2. This CDR3 comprises 15 residues. With 4 bases clipped from V and 9 bases from J, the junction kept 13 bases outside the gene matches. CDR3 residues: CASSWVSGARRAQYF. CDR3 nucleotides: TGTGCCAGCAGTTGGGTTAGCGGGGCCCGTAGGGCCCAGTACTTC.

Many counts were recorded for this clonotype. This chain uses TRBV15 with TRBJ1-4, with a possible D match to TRBD1 (5 bases). Germline CDR1 is LNHNV and CDR2 is YYDKDF (reference sequence). The CDR3 is made up of 15 amino acids. With 3 bases removed from V and 3 bases from J, the gap between germline ends came to 11 bases. CDR3 amino acids: CATSSLRGANEKLFF. CDR3 nucleotide sequence: TGTGCCACCAGCAGCCTAAGGGGTGCTAATGAAAAACTGTTTTTT.

Points on this clonotype: This may arise from a read error, as a much more abundant clone is one base away. The chain employs TRBV10-3 and TRBJ2-5; D is unclear. CDR1 and CDR2 from the germline V gene are ENHRY and SYGVKD. V dropped 6 bases and J dropped 11 bases, with 31 bases sitting between them. There are 17 residues in the CDR3. In DNA form, the CDR3 reads TGTGCCATCAGCGCACTATTAAAGCCATACAACCCCAAAGAGCAGTACTTC. Its translation: CAISALLKPYNPKEQYF.

This clonotype was counted ten times or more. The chain combines TRBV6-2 or TRBV6-3 with TRBJ1-2, with D hard to call. Germline assignment: CDR1 MNHEY and CDR2 SVGEGT. Trimming took 7 bases from V and 5 from J, leaving 20 bases between them. The CDR3 covers 15 residues. CDR3 amino acids: CASTAPKSALYGYTF. In nucleotides, the CDR3 is TGTGCCAGCACGGCGCCGAAGTCCGCACTTTATGGCTACACCTTC.

This clonotype was observed a few times. This chain uses TRBV3-1 with TRBJ1-4; possible D gene TRBD1, 5 bases. Trimming removed 3 bases from V and 5 bases from J, with 13 bases in between. The CDR3 has 15 residues. Germline CDR1 is LGHDT and CDR2 is YNNKEL (reference sequence). This CDR3 is CASSHRRDVNEKLFF. In DNA form, the CDR3 reads TGTGCCAGCAGCCATCGCCGGGACGTAAATGAAAAACTGTTTTTT.

In regard to this clonotype: A read error may produce the germline difference seen at one junction end. This sequence joins TRBV5-4 and TRBJ2-1; 8 bases are a match to TRBD1. Germline V gene lookup returns CDR1 SGHNT and CDR2 YYREEE (reference sequence). The CDR3 contains 14 residues. DNA of the CDR3: TGTGCCGGCAGCTTTAGGACAGGGCGGGATGAGCAGTTCTTC. Amino acids: CAGSFRTGRDEQFF.

This clonotype was counted at least ten times. The chain has TRBV20-1 and TRBJ1-2, with D possibly being TRBD1 (6 bases). V lost 4 bases to trimming and J lost 5 bases, with 11 bases between them. CDR3 size: 12 residues. CDR1 is DFQATT and CDR2 is SNEGSKA in the germline V gene (reference sequence). The CDR3 loop reads CSATGTTYGYTF. CDR3 sequence (DNA): TGCAGTGCTACCGGGACAACTTATGGCTACACCTTC.

As concerns this clonotype: Likely a read error: the CDR3 ends without its conserved phenylalanine or tryptophan. The chain recombines TRBV5-1 with TRBJ1-5; D is possibly TRBD1 (5 bases). Per germline, CDR1 SGHRS and CDR2 YFSETQ. CDR3 length equals 19 residues. V was clipped by 4 bases and J by 0 bases, with 23 bases between them. The CDR3: CASSQRPIGGDYSNQPQHS. The CDR3 DNA sequence: TGCGCCAGCAGCCAAAGACCAATCGGAGGGGATTATAGCAATCAGCCCCAGCATTCT.